Reported below is one TCR beta chain. Its matching antigen is unknown. This record belongs to a study of T cell responses to AZD1222 COVID-19 vaccine. Whole-study results and caveats: Spike-specific TCR breadth and depth rose after two AZD1222 doses. The number of AZD1222 recipients seropositive at baseline was only 6 or 7. Samples come after the peak T cell response, not at day 14.

The assay was immunoSEQ multiplex PCR, and TCRdb's table has in-frame clones only and misses some. The sample contains some 90,000 clones, around nine tenths of which appear only once. Source: peripheral blood, taken on day 0 of AZD1222 vaccination. The source is an adult in good health.

The CDR3 loop is CASSFDQNTEAFF. The CDR3 DNA sequence: TGTGCCAGCAGCTTCGACCAGAACACTGAAGCTTTCTTT. The chain joins TRBV5-8 to TRBJ1-1, with unresolved D. This CDR3 spans 13 amino acids. V lost 2 bases and J lost 1, with 6 bases in between. Germline V CDR1 and CDR2: SGHTS, YDEGEE.